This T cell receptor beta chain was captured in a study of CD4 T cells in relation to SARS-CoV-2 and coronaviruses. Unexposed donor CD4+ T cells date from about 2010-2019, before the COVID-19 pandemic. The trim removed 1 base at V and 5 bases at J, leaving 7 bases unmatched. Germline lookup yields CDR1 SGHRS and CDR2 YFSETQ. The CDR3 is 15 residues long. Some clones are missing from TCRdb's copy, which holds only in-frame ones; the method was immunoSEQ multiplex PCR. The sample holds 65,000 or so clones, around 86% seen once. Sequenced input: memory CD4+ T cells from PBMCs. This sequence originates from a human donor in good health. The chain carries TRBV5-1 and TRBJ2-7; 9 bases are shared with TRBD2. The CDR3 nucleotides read TGCGCCAGCAGCTTGAGCCTTGGGACTAGCAACGAGCAGTACTTC. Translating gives CASSLSLGTSNEQYF.